This is a list of T cell receptor beta chains from one sample in a study of T cell changes during pregnancy in multiple sclerosis. The table came from immunoSEQ multiplex PCR; TCRdb's copy has only in-frame clones and leaves some out. The table records about 100,000 clones, approximately 90% of them present only once. The sequences come from peripheral blood, collected in the second trimester of pregnancy. These receptors came from a female donor with multiple sclerosis, enrolled in a pregnancy study. Both conserved end residues are part of each CDR3. Fields, in order: D gene, V gene, clone size, J gene, CDR3 protein, CDR3 DNA. The D gene is left open where the match is weak. The size entry is marked missing in some rows and otherwise reads once, few, many or a size class.

NA	TRBV5-1	NA	TRBJ2-3	CASSLGDGADTQYF	TGCGCCAGCAGCTTGGGAGACGGGGCAGATACGCAGTATTTT
TRBD1	TRBV9	NA	TRBJ1-2	CASSVTDGQGANTF	TGTGCCAGCAGCGTAACCGACGGACAGGGGGCAAACACCTTC
NA	TRBV27	NA	TRBJ1-1	CASSPPGRNTEAFF	TGTGCCAGCAGCCCCCCAGGTCGGAACACTGAAGCTTTCTTT
NA	TRBV10-3	NA	TRBJ1-2	CAITATGGDGYTF	TGTGCCATCACGGCGACAGGTGGGGATGGCTACACCTTC
TRBD2	TRBV5-1	NA	TRBJ2-1	CASSFGLAGVSEQFF	TGCGCCAGCAGCTTTGGACTAGCGGGAGTTTCTGAGCAGTTCTTC
TRBD2	TRBV15	NA	TRBJ2-1	CATSRGLDYNEQFF	TGTGCCACCAGCAGGGGACTAGACTACAATGAGCAGTTCTTC
NA	TRBV5-1	NA	TRBJ2-7	CASSLDRSEQYF	TGCGCCAGCAGCTTGGACAGGAGCGAGCAGTACTTC
NA	TRBV28	NA	TRBJ1-4	CASFSGEKLFF	TGTGCCAGCTTCTCGGGGGAAAAACTGTTTTTT
NA	TRBV29-1	NA	TRBJ1-1	CSVERRQLNTEAFF	TGCAGCGTTGAAAGGAGACAGTTGAACACTGAAGCTTTCTTT
TRBD1	TRBV7-9	NA	TRBJ1-1	CASSSFRSRPGQGVSEAFF	TGTGCCAGCAGCTCTTTTCGATCCCGTCCGGGACAGGGAGTGTCGGAAGCTTTCTTT
NA	TRBV28	NA	TRBJ2-7	CASSFGAVRRKTYEQYF	TGTGCCAGCAGTTTTGGTGCCGTACGGCGGAAGACCTACGAGCAGTACTTC
NA	TRBV30	few	TRBJ1-1	CAWSFRGEAFF	TGTGCCTGGAGTTTTAGGGGTGAAGCTTTCTTT
NA	TRBV6-5	NA	TRBJ1-1	CASSRGDAAFF	TGTGCCAGCAGCCGGGGGGACGCGGCTTTCTTT
NA	TRBV9	NA	TRBJ2-2	CASSVVSGPTGELFF	TGTGCCAGCAGCGTAGTCAGCGGTCCCACCGGGGAGCTGTTTTTT
NA	TRBV19	NA	TRBJ2-3	CASSIDYSDTQYF	TGTGCCAGTAGTATAGACTATTCAGATACGCAGTATTTT